This TCR beta chain was captured in a study of shared clonotypes between healthy human individuals. The CDR3 has 14 residues. The germline V gene encodes CDR1 MNHNS and CDR2 SASEGT. Trimming took off 2 bases at V and 3 bases at J, with 11 bases between the two ends. In the sorted-subset replicate PCRs, about 200 ng DNA, 25,000 to 30,000 T cell genomes, was used. Study processing details: Junction-only immunoSEQ sequences carried no quality scores, so filtering differed. Using immunoSEQ multiplex PCR, the repertoire was profiled, and TCRdb retains in-frame clones only, with some absent. The D gene and trimming were derived from the DNA, and the V and J assignments and clone size from that table. This table has approximately 1.5 million clones, around 98.5% appearing once. A CD45RA-negative memory subset and a CD45RA+ naive subset were separated from the CD4+ cells.

Input material: naive CD4+ T cells sorted from blood. Subset indicated: CD45RA+ positively selected. The sequence was obtained from a man younger than 40 in good health. The gene calls are TRBV6-1 and TRBJ2-7; the D gene is possibly TRBD2 (6 bases). The CDR3 reads CASSEWRVGYEQYF. For the CDR3, the DNA is TGTGCCAGCAGTGAATGGAGGGTAGGCTACGAGCAGTACTTC.